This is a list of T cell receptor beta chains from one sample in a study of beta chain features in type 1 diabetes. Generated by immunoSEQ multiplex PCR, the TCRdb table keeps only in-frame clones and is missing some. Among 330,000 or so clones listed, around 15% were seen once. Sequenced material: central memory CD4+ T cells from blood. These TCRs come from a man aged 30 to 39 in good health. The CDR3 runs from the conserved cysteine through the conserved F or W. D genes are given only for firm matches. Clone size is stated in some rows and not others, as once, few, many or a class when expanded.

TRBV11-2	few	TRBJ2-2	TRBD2	CASRRTSGGAGELFF	TGTGCCAGCAGGAGGACTAGCGGGGGGGCCGGGGAGCTGTTTTTT
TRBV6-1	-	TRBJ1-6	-	CASSELVSATNSPLHF	TGTGCCAGCAGTGAATTAGTGTCAGCCACAAATTCACCCCTCCACTTT
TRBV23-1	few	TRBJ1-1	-	CASSQSLDLMNTEAFF	TGCGCCAGCAGTCAATCGCTCGACCTCATGAACACTGAAGCTTTCTTT
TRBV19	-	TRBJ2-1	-	CASSIGGHNEQFF	TGTGCCAGTAGTATCGGCGGGCACAATGAGCAGTTCTTC
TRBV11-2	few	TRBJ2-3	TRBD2	CASSPGGPADTQYF	TGTGCCAGCAGCCCGGGAGGGCCGGCAGATACGCAGTATTTT
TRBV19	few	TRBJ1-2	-	CASSRDGYYGYTF	TGTGCCAGTAGTCGGGACGGATACTATGGCTACACCTTC
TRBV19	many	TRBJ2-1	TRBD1	CASSIRTGGYNEQFF	TGTGCCAGTAGTATTAGGACAGGGGGCTACAATGAGCAGTTCTTC
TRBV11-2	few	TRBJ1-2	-	CASSLDRRGIITF	TGTGCCAGCAGCTTAGATAGGAGAGGAATTATAACCTTC
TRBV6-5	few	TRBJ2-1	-	CASSYGKPYNEQFF	TGTGCCAGCAGTTACGGGAAGCCCTACAATGAGCAGTTCTTC
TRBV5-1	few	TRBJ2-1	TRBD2	CASLPASGTNNEQFF	TGCGCCAGCCTTCCGGCTAGCGGGACTAACAATGAGCAGTTCTTC
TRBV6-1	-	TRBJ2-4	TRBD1	CASSQATGEGPKNIQYF	TGTGCCAGCAGTCAAGCGACAGGGGAAGGCCCCAAAAACATTCAGTACTTC
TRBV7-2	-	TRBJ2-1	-	CASSPPNSRYNEQFF	TGTGCCAGCAGCCCTCCGAACTCCCGATACAATGAGCAGTTCTTC
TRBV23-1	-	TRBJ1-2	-	CASSHPPNGGVYGYTF	TGCGCCAGCAGTCACCCCCCAAACGGGGGGGTGTATGGCTACACCTTC
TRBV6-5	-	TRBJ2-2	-	CASSYSRPGGTGELFF	TGTGCCAGCAGTTACTCTCGACCAGGTGGCACCGGGGAGCTGTTTTTT
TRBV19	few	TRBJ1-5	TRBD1	CASSGRTGKLHQPQHF	TGTGCCAGTAGTGGGCGGACAGGGAAACTCCATCAGCCCCAGCATTTT
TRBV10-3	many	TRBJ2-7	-	CAIKERNEQYF	TGTGCCATCAAGGAAAGGAACGAGCAGTACTTC
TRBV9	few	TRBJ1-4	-	CASSVNVGQSNEKLFF	TGTGCCAGCAGTGTTAACGTCGGACAGAGTAATGAAAAACTGTTTTTT
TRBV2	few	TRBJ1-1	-	CASSVGGRGTEAFF	TGTGCCAGCAGTGTGGGGGGGCGCGGCACTGAAGCTTTCTTT
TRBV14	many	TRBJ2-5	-	CASSLRLSGVSETQYF	TGTGCCAGCAGCCTCCGTCTTTCGGGAGTTTCTGAGACCCAGTACTTC
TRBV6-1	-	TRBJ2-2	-	CASREAGLNTGELFF	TGTGCCAGCAGGGAGGCGGGGCTCAACACCGGGGAGCTGTTTTTT
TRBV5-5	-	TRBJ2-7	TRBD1	CASSSWTGGFYEQYF	TGTGCCAGCAGCTCCTGGACAGGGGGCTTCTACGAGCAGTACTTC
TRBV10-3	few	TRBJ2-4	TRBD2	CASKAGVTKNIQYF	TGTGCCAGCAAAGCGGGAGTAACCAAAAACATTCAGTACTTC
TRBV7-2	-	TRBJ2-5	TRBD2	CASSLNIGLAGETQYF	TGTGCCAGCAGCTTGAATATTGGACTAGCGGGAGAGACCCAGTACTTC
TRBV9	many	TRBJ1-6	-	CASSVRDAGSPLHF	TGTGCCAGCAGCGTGAGGGACGCCGGATCACCCCTCCACTTT
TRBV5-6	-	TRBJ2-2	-	CASTALGTGELFF	TGTGCCAGCACGGCTTTGGGCACCGGGGAGCTGTTTTTT
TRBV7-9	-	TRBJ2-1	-	CASSLEGNEQFF	TGTGCCAGCAGCTTAGAAGGTAATGAGCAGTTCTTC
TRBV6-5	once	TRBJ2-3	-	CASSLDRTHTQYF	TGTGCCAGCAGTCTCGACAGGACCCATACGCAGTATTTT
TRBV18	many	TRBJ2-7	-	CASSPSHEQYF	TGTGCCAGCTCACCTTCCCACGAGCAGTACTTC
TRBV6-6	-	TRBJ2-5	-	CASSYGRQQETQYF	TGTGCCAGCAGTTACGGGCGGCAGCAAGAGACCCAGTACTTC
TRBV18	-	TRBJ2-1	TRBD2	CASSHEGRGSNEQFF	TGTGCCAGCTCACACGAGGGGAGGGGCTCCAATGAGCAGTTCTTC
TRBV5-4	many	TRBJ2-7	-	CASSGFGRTPYEQYF	TGTGCCAGCAGCGGCTTTGGGCGAACCCCCTACGAGCAGTACTTC
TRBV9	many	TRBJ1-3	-	CASSVAPERGGTIYF	TGTGCCAGCAGCGTAGCCCCCGAACGTGGTGGCACCATATATTTT
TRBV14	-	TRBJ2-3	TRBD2	CASSPGLAGTDTQYF	TGTGCCAGCAGCCCGGGACTAGCGGGGACAGATACGCAGTATTTT
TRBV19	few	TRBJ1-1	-	CASRSLSTVNTEAFF	TGTGCCAGTAGGTCTTTGTCGACAGTGAACACTGAAGCTTTCTTT
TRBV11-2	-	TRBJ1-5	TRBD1	CASSLVHRDRADQPQHF	TGTGCCAGCAGCTTAGTTCACCGTGACAGGGCCGATCAGCCCCAGCATTTT
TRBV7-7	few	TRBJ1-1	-	CASSLALRAEAFF	TGTGCCAGCAGCTTAGCTTTGAGGGCTGAAGCTTTCTTT
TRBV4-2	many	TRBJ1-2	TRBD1	CASSHGTENYGYTF	TGTGCCAGCAGCCACGGGACAGAGAACTATGGCTACACCTTC
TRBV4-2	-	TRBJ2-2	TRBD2	CASSQAPAGGTGELFF	TGTGCCAGCAGCCAAGCTCCAGCGGGGGGGACCGGGGAGCTGTTTTTT
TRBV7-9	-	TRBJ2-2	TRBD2	CASSLRLAGVLGELFF	TGTGCCAGCAGCTTACGGCTAGCGGGAGTTCTCGGGGAGCTGTTTTTT
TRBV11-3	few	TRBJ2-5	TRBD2	CASSSGTSGIGETQYF	TGTGCCAGCAGCTCGGGGACTAGCGGGATAGGAGAGACCCAGTACTTC
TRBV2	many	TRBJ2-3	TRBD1	CASSWGQGPTDTQYF	TGTGCCAGCAGTTGGGGACAGGGCCCCACAGATACGCAGTATTTT
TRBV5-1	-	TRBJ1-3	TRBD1	CASSRGQGGLTIYF	TGTGCCAGCAGCCGAGGACAGGGTGGATTGACCATATATTTT
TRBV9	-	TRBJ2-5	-	CASSVEGRETQYF	TGTGCCAGCAGCGTAGAGGGGCGGGAGACCCAGTACTTC
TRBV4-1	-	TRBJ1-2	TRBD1	CASSQRDSQNYGYTF	TGCGCCAGCAGCCAAAGGGACAGCCAAAACTATGGCTACACCTTC
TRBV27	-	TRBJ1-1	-	CASSKTTGLLRVTEAFF	TGTGCCAGCAGTAAAACGACAGGTTTGCTGAGGGTGACTGAAGCTTTCTTT
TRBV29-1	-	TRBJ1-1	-	CSVKRWFDTEAFF	TGCAGCGTTAAAAGGTGGTTCGACACTGAAGCTTTCTTT
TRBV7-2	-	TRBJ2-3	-	CASSLGARGSTDTQYF	TGTGCCAGCAGCTTAGGGGCCAGGGGCTCCACAGATACGCAGTATTTT
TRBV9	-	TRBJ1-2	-	CASSVAGANQANYGYTF	TGTGCCAGCAGCGTTGCAGGCGCCAACCAAGCTAACTATGGCTACACCTTC
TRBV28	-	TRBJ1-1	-	CASSAVGSLGTEAFF	TGTGCCAGCAGTGCAGTAGGGAGTCTGGGCACTGAAGCTTTCTTT
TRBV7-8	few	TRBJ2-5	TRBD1	CASSQGLQGAVTQYF	TGTGCCAGCAGCCAAGGTCTCCAGGGGGCCGTGACCCAGTACTTC
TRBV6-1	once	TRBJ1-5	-	CASRGDNNQPQHF	TGTGCCAGCAGAGGGGATAACAATCAGCCCCAGCATTTT
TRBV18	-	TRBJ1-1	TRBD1	CASSPKFPTGGTEAFF	TGTGCCAGCTCACCAAAATTCCCCACAGGGGGCACTGAAGCTTTCTTT
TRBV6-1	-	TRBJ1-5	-	CASSEMGVNQPQHF	TGTGCCAGCAGTGAAATGGGGGTCAATCAGCCCCAGCATTTT
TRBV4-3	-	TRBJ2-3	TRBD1	CASSPGTGVSTDTQYF	TGCGCCAGCAGCCCCGGGACAGGGGTCAGCACAGATACGCAGTATTTT